The rows below give T cell receptor beta chains drawn from one sample of a study of Graves' ophthalmopathy and Graves' hyperthyroidism. TCRdb independently ran MiXCR on the multiplex PCR reads; one entry per CDR3 protein. The sample consists of about 740,000 distinct CDR3 sequences, roughly 40% of them appearing once. Sequencing input: peripheral blood. The receptors were gathered from an adult man with Graves' ophthalmopathy. Both conserved end residues are part of each CDR3. A D gene is named only where the DNA matches it firmly. Clone sizes are given selectively: once, few, many, or a class where the clone is expanded.

>TRBV25-1|TRBD2|once|TRBJ2-2
TGTGCCAGCAACAACGGGGGGGCCTCGAACACCGGGGAGCTGTTTTTT
CASNNGGASNTGELFF
>TRBV7-3|TRBD2|few|TRBJ2-2
TGTGCCAGCTCGCCGGGGGGCGGGGAGCTGTTTTTT
CASSPGGGELFF
>TRBV6-5|TRBD1|few|TRBJ2-5
TGTGCCAGCAGTTCGACAGGGTTCAAGACCCAGTACTTC
CASSSTGFKTQYF
>TRBV7-8|TRBD2|NA|TRBJ2-7
TGTGCCAGCAGCTTTCTAGCGGGGGGCGAGCAGTACTTC
CASSFLAGGEQYF
>TRBV25-1|NA|NA|TRBJ2-2
TGTGCCAGCAGTGCTAGGATGGGGGGAAGCACCGGGGAGCTGTTTTTT
CASSARMGGSTGELFF
>TRBV12-3/TRBV12-4|NA|few|TRBJ1-3
TGTGCCAGCAGTTTGCGTCAGGGGACGAACACCATATATTTT
CASSLRQGTNTIYF
>TRBV29-1|NA|many|TRBJ1-1
TGCAGCGTTGAAAGGACAGTGAACACTGAAGCTTTCTTT
CSVERTVNTEAFF
>TRBV20-1|TRBD2|few|TRBJ2-5
TGCAGTGCTAGGCGAGCGGGAGGGCCGATCGAGACCCAGTACTTC
CSARRAGGPIETQYF
>TRBV20-1|NA|many|TRBJ2-5
TGCAGTGCTAGAGATCGGATGACTCAAGAGACCCAGTACTTC
CSARDRMTQETQYF
>TRBV7-6|NA|NA|TRBJ2-7
TGTGCCAGCAGTTCCCCCACATCATCCTCCTACGAGCAGTACTTC
CASSSPTSSSYEQYF
>TRBV2|TRBD1|NA|TRBJ1-2
TGTGCCACCCACACAGGGGGCGAAGACAGGGACTATGGCTACACCTTC
CATHTGGEDRDYGYTF
>TRBV7-9|NA|few|TRBJ2-2
TGTGCCAGCAGCGCTCGGGGTTGGAGGGCTAGCTCGCGCACCGGGGAGCTGTTTTTT
CASSARGWRASSRTGELFF
>TRBV12-3/TRBV12-4|TRBD2|few|TRBJ2-5
TGTGCCAGCAGCCGCCTGACTAGCGGGAGCGAGACCCAGTACTTC
CASSRLTSGSETQYF
>TRBV15|TRBD1|NA|TRBJ1-5
TGTGCCACCAGCAGCTTGGGGACAGGGAATCAGCCCCAGCATTTT
CATSSLGTGNQPQHF
>TRBV7-9|NA|NA|TRBJ2-1
TGTGCCAGCAGCCGGTCGGGGCTTGAAGGAGATGAGCAGTTCTTC
CASSRSGLEGDEQFF
>TRBV10-3|TRBD1|NA|TRBJ2-3
TGTGCCAGCAGTGACGGACAGGGAGAGAATGAGCAGTATTTT
CASSDGQGENEQYF
>TRBV7-8|TRBD1|many|TRBJ1-1
TGTGCCAGCGCAATGGCTCCGTGGACAGGGGTACGAACTGAAGCTTTCTTT
CASAMAPWTGVRTEAFF
>TRBV10-3|TRBD1|NA|TRBJ1-1
TGTGCCATCAGTGAGGGGGACAGGGGACAATTGAACACTGAAGCTTTCTTT
CAISEGDRGQLNTEAFF
>TRBV24-1|TRBD1|NA|TRBJ1-1
TGTGCCAGCTGGACAGGGAAGTTTCCTGAAGCTTTCTTT
CASWTGKFPEAFF
>TRBV5-8|TRBD1|many|TRBJ2-5
TGTGCCAGCAGTAGTACAGGGGGCGGGCGAGAGACCCAGTACTTC
CASSSTGGGRETQYF
>TRBV25-1|NA|once|TRBJ2-2
TGTGCCAGCAGCGTCCCCCCGGGCACCGGGGAGCTGTTTTTT
CASSVPPGTGELFF
>TRBV10-3|NA|NA|TRBJ1-1
TGTGCCAGCAGTCCCCCCTCATATTCGAACACTGAAGCTTTCTTT
CASSPPSYSNTEAFF
>TRBV19|TRBD2|NA|TRBJ2-2
TGTGCCAGTAGATACGCGGGGGGGAACACCGGGGAGCTGTTTTTT
CASRYAGGNTGELFF
>TRBV4-1|TRBD1|NA|TRBJ2-5
TGCGCCAGCAGCCAAGAGGGAACAGGGGGCGGGAAGACCCAGTACTTC
CASSQEGTGGGKTQYF
>TRBV9|NA|NA|TRBJ1-3
TGTGCCAGCAGCCAAGTCACCGGGGCTGGAAACGCCATATATTTT
CASSQVTGAGNAIYF
>TRBV2|NA|NA|TRBJ1-1
TGTGCCAGCAGTTTTGGGCCAGGGTTGTTTGGGTTT
CASSFGPGLFGF
>TRBV6-5|TRBD1|NA|TRBJ1-3
TGTGCCAGCAGACCGACAGGGCACGGAAACACCATATATTTT
CASRPTGHGNTIYF
>TRBV24-1|NA|NA|TRBJ2-5
TGTGCCACCAGTGCCATGGACACTTATGGGACCCAGTACTTC
CATSAMDTYGTQYF
>TRBV25-1|NA|few|TRBJ2-3
TGTGCCAGCAGCTTCCGGGACATAAGTCCAGATACGCAGTATTTT
CASSFRDISPDTQYF
>TRBV2|TRBD1|many|TRBJ1-1
TGTGCCAGCAGGGGGACAGGGACCATGAACACTGAAGCTTTCTTT
CASRGTGTMNTEAFF
>TRBV7-9|NA|NA|TRBJ2-7
TGTGCCAGCAGAGCAGGGGGGACCTCCGAGCAGTACTTC
CASRAGGTSEQYF
>TRBV20-1|TRBD1|few|TRBJ2-7
TGCAGTGCTAGAGAAGGGACAGCCACCTACGAGCAGTACTTC
CSAREGTATYEQYF
>TRBV2|TRBD1|few|TRBJ2-5
TGTGCCAGCAGAGCCGGGACAGGGGCAGGCGTTCAGCCCCAGTACTTC
CASRAGTGAGVQPQYF
>TRBV9|NA|many|TRBJ1-2
TGTGCCAGCAGCCCACGGACAAACCAACATGGCTACACCTTC
CASSPRTNQHGYTF
>TRBV29-1|TRBD1|many|TRBJ2-7
TGCAGCGCTGCTGAGGGGGCGCGGGAGCAGTACTTC
CSAAEGAREQYF
>TRBV20-1|NA|NA|TRBJ1-5
TGCAGTGCTGGGGACTACCTTAGCAATCAGCCCCAGCATTTT
CSAGDYLSNQPQHF
>TRBV7-9|NA|NA|TRBJ1-1
TGTGCCAGCAGTTGGACCCGAACCACTGAAGCTTTCTTT
CASSWTRTTEAFF
>TRBV20-1|NA|NA|TRBJ2-7
TGCAGTGCTAGGCGTACAGGGTACTCCTACGAGCAGTACTTC
CSARRTGYSYEQYF
>TRBV20-1|TRBD2|once|TRBJ2-3
TGCAGTGCTAGACTTCCGGGGAGGGCAAACACAGATACGCAGTATTTT
CSARLPGRANTDTQYF
>TRBV20-1|NA|many|TRBJ1-2
TGCAGTGCTAGGGGGGAACCGGGTGAGGGCTACACCTTC
CSARGEPGEGYTF
>TRBV12-3/TRBV12-4|NA|many|TRBJ1-1
TGTGCCAGCAGGGAGAGGACCACTGAAGCTTTCTTT
CASRERTTEAFF
>TRBV3-1|TRBD1|few|TRBJ1-4
TGTGCCAGCAGTCCACAGGGGAAGGGAGAAAAACTGTTTTTT
CASSPQGKGEKLFF
>TRBV25-1|NA|NA|TRBJ2-7
TGTGCCAGCAGCTACGACATGGGTGTGGATGAGCAGTACTTC
CASSYDMGVDEQYF
>TRBV7-9|TRBD1|NA|TRBJ2-5
TGTGCCAGCAGCTTAGGGACAGGGTTACAGCCCCAGTACTTC
CASSLGTGLQPQYF
>TRBV10-1|TRBD1|many|TRBJ2-5
TGCGCCAGCAGTTCGGGACAGGGCTTGGAGACCCAGTACTTC
CASSSGQGLETQYF
>TRBV29-1|NA|many|TRBJ2-7
TGCAGCGTTGGGTCGGCTAACATCGAGCAGTACTTC
CSVGSANIEQYF
>TRBV7-8|TRBD1|NA|TRBJ2-7
TGTGCCAGCAGCCCCTGGACAGGGGAATACGACGAGCAGTACTTC
CASSPWTGEYDEQYF
>TRBV5-4|TRBD1|NA|TRBJ2-5
TGTGCCAGCAGCTCACCTACAGGGGTAGGTCAAGAGACCCAGTACTTC
CASSSPTGVGQETQYF
>TRBV10-3|NA|many|TRBJ1-1
TGTGCCATCAGTGGACTCGGGAACACTGAAGCTTTCTTT
CAISGLGNTEAFF
>TRBV7-4|TRBD2|NA|TRBJ2-3
TGTGCCAGCAGTCCAGGACTAGCGGAACACACAGATACGCAGTATTTT
CASSPGLAEHTDTQYF
>TRBV25-1|TRBD2|NA|TRBJ2-2
TGTGCCAGCAGTGAATACGGGACTAGCGGGAGTTTGGGGGACGGGGAGCTGTTTTTT
CASSEYGTSGSLGDGELFF
>TRBV20-1|TRBD1|few|TRBJ2-5
TGCAGTGCTAGAGATCTGAGACAGGGGGGGTCCCAGTACTTC
CSARDLRQGGSQYF
>TRBV7-9|TRBD2|few|TRBJ2-5
TGTGCCAGCAGCCGGGATTTAGCGGGAGTGGGATCGGAGACCCAGTACTTC
CASSRDLAGVGSETQYF
>TRBV25-1|NA|once|TRBJ2-2
TGTGCCAGCAGTGACAGGAAGAACACCGGGGAGCTGTTTTTT
CASSDRKNTGELFF
>TRBV5-1|TRBD2|many|TRBJ2-7
TGTGCCAGCAGCTTAGCGGGGCAGGGGACCTACGAGCAGTACTTC
CASSLAGQGTYEQYF
>TRBV5-4|NA|NA|TRBJ2-6
TGTGCCAGCAGCGATCTAACCGGGGCCAACGTCCTGACTTTC
CASSDLTGANVLTF
>TRBV24-1|NA|NA|TRBJ1-5
TGTGCCAGCAGCCACGGGACAAATAGCAATCAGCCCCAGCATTTT
CASSHGTNSNQPQHF
>TRBV11-3|NA|many|TRBJ1-1
TGTGCCAGCAGCTTAGATGGGACAAACACTGAAGCTTTCTTT
CASSLDGTNTEAFF